Sequencing of this TCR beta chain was carried out in a study of PD-1 blockade in mismatch repair-deficient tumors (dated by TCRdb to the late 2010s). Some background on the complete study: The trial enrolled fewer than 90 consecutive patients with over 10 mismatch repair-deficient cancer types between 2013 and late 2016, all previously treated and progressing. Tumor-associated T cell clones in the peripheral blood of patients responding to PD-1 blockade were tracked using deep sequencing of TCR CDR3 regions. The research as a whole found: After pembrolizumab, tumor-resident clones, which were often undetectable in blood before treatment, expanded rapidly and then contracted, generally ahead of radiologic responses.

Library preparation was by the immunoSEQ multiplex PCR assay. The table comes from immuneACCESS by way of TCRdb, which keeps in-frame sequences with V and J called. Part of the clones is missing from these tables; in studies checked, under half for an unresolved V gene and the rest for unknown reasons. Recorded for this sample are fewer than 20,000 clones; approximately 84% of them occurred a single time. The ten largest clones represent around 3% of the sample. Comment on this clone: The antigen this receptor binds is unknown. Per-base quality was not reported, and no clone a single base away is much larger than it.

Mismatch repair deficiency in every enrolled patient was established by polymerase chain reaction or immunohistochemistry. TCR sequencing was performed for a few patients who responded to pembrolizumab therapy. The phase II trial prospectively tested pembrolizumab PD-1 blockade in advanced mismatch repair-deficient cancers regardless of tissue of origin. Peripheral blood T cell samples were gathered serially, both before PD-1 blockade started and at multiple time points afterward. Blood sampling times were reported as weeks after the first pembrolizumab dose. Sequences were derived from PBMCs, sampled 4 weeks after starting pembrolizumab. The sequence was collected from an adult with mismatch repair-deficient cancer.

The DNA is as follows: TGCAGCGTTGAGCGGGGGATGGGGGCTTACAATGAGCAGTTCTTC. This gives the protein CSVERGMGAYNEQFF. The V and J segments used are TRBV29-1 and TRBJ2-1, with TRBD2 tentatively as D gene (7 bases match). V is shortened by 3 bases, J by 4 bases, and the region joining them spans 16 bases. Taken from the germline V gene, the CDR1 and CDR2 loops are SQVTM and ANQGSEA. From the cysteine up to the phenylalanine, the CDR3 has a length of 15 residues. The CDR3 DNA has 45 bases and is translated from base 1.